This TCR beta chain emerged from a study of human T cells and chemical hapten exposure. Overall study context: Recorded diagnoses among the mostly female patients were alopecia areata, totalis or universalis. TCR yield per sample varied, mainly due to pooled library volumes.

TCRdb re-called the RACE reads through MiXCR, storing one row per CDR3 protein. Of some 200,000 distinct CDR3 sequences in the sample, 20% to 25% are singletons; the top ten hold approximately 6.7%. Germline CDR1 is SGHNT and CDR2 is YENEEA. Trimming at V came to 8 bases and at J to 6 bases, leaving 10 bases not matched to a gene. The CDR3 length is 14 residues. This clonotype was seen a few times. The time point is: patch test 1, 2 weeks after DPC sensitization. Regarding treatment: therapeutic diphenylcyclopropenone sensitization with weekly scalp DPC. Whole blood, unfractionated, served as the material for total RNA extraction.

This chain joins TRBV11-3 and TRBJ2-1; 7 bases are shared with TRBD2. Source: whole blood, taken in connection with sensitization to the hapten diphenylcyclopropenone (DPC). The TCR comes from a woman aged 45-65 years with alopecia areata. Some clones in this sample may be carry-over from other donors' samples. The CDR3 protein is CASWREGLPNEQFF. The CDR3 region has the DNA TGTGCCAGCTGGAGGGAGGGCCTTCCCAATGAGCAGTTCTTC. Complete variable domain (other parts from reference TRBV11-3 and TRBJ2-1): EAGVVQSPRYKIIEKKQPVAFWCNPISGHNTLYWYLQNLGQGPELLIRYENEEAVDDSQLPKDRFSAERLKGVDSTLKIQPAELGDSAVYLCASWREGLPNEQFFGPGTRLTVL.